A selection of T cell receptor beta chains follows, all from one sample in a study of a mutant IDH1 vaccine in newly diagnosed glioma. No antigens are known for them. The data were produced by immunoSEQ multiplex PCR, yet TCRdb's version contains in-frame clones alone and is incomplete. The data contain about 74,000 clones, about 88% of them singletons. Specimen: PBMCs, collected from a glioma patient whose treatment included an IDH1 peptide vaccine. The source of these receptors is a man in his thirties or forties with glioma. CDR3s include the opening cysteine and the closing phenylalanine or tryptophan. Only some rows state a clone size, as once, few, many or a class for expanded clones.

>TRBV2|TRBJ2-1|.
CAADGFSRDSFSSYNEQFF
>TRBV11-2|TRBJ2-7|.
CASSTGAYEQYF
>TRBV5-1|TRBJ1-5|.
CASSLGQGGSNQPQHF
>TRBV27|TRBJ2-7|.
CASSGQGKEQYF
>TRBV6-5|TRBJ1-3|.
CASSYSGGNTIYF
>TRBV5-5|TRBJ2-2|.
CASSRGQVRNTGELFF
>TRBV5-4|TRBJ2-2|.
CASSSSRGGNTGELFF
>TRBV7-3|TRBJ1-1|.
CASSLYANTEAFF
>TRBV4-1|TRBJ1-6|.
CASRTGQSPLHF
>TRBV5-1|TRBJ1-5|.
CASSPTGGSQPQHF
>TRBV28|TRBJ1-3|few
CASRTGTGGRRSGNTIYF
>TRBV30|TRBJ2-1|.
CAWSGTVNEQFF
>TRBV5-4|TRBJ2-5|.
CASSLRVGREQETQYF
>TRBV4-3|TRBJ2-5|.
CASSQETGSQETQYF
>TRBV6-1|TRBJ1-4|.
CASKFWGSNEKLFF
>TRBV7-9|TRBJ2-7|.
CASSLALTAYEQYF
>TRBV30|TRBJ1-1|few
CAWSKGMNTEAFF
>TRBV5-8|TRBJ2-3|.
CASSLGSGSTDTQYF
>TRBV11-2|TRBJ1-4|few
CASSFRDSKNLFF
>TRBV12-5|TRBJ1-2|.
CASGVVGRYGYTF
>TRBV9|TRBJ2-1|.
CASSVVRDSYNEQFF
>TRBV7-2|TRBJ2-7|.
CASSFPGQGLDEQYF
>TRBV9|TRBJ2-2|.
CASSVVAGRNTGELFF
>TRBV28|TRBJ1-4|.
CASGTGGEKLFF
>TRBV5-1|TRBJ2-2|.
CASSSDRGPHGELFF
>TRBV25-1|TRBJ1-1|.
CASSPRGNTEAFF
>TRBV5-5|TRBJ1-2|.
CASSTDGARPGGYTF
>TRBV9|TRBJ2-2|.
CASSATWTTFTGELFF
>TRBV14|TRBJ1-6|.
CASSLNWDRGNSPLHF
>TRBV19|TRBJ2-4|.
CASSREDRKNIQYF
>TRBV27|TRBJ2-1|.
CASSLLAGGSYNEQFF
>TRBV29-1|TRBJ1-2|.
CSVGNRENYGYTF
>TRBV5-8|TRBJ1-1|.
CASSYRGRTEAFF
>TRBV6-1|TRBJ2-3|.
CASSEARAGGLLF
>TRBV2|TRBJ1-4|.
CATRWFNEKLFF
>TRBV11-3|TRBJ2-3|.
CASSLDFEDTQYF
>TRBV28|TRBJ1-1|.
CASSSSRQRRGRTEAFF
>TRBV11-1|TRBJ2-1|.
CASSPEGGQIYNEQFF
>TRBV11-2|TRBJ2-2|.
CASSSLAGGPSGGELFF
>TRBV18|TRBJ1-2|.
CASSRQGVDGYTF